This T cell receptor beta chain was observed in a study of blood T cell repertoires in COVID-19. About the study: Sites in the United States, Italy and Spain provided acute and convalescent COVID-19 samples. Sample material is recorded as cDNA or gDNA derived from T cells, B-cell-depleted T cells, or PBMCs.

Per the original methods: Amplification of reference gene primers provided the estimated nucleated cell counts. Clones were sequenced by immunoSEQ multiplex PCR, and TCRdb holds only the in-frame ones, with some missing. Clone size and V and J calls were adopted from that table, with D and trimming inferred from the DNA. The sample lists about 410,000 clones; 80% to 90% were seen once. The CDR3 runs 13 residues. The germline gives CDR1 LGHDT, CDR2 YNNKEL (reference sequence). V lost 4 bases and J lost 6; bases outside the gene matches: 4. The specimen sequenced was peripheral blood. The V gene is TRBV3-1 (or the pseudogene TRBV3-2), the J gene TRBJ1-2; 8 bases map to TRBD1. This clonotype originated in a woman aged 25 to 39 with active or convalescent COVID-19. The CDR3 reads CASSLLTGDGYTF. In DNA, the CDR3 is TGTGCCAGCAGCCTCCTGACAGGGGATGGCTACACCTTC.